One and the same sample provided the 26 T cell receptor beta chains below, sequenced in a study of blood T cell repertoires in COVID-19. Assay used: immunoSEQ multiplex PCR; TCRdb lists only in-frame clones, some missing. The sample lists roughly 140,000 clones, approximately 89% occurring once. Sequencing was performed on peripheral blood. The receptors come from a human donor in a cohort sampled during active COVID-19.

The rearrangement uses TRBV27 and TRBJ2-1; TRBD2 aligns across 14 bases. CDR3 length: 14 amino acids. CDR1 and CDR2 from the germline V gene are MNHEY and SMNVEV (reference sequence). Trimming cost V 2 bases and J 14 bases; bases outside gene matches: 5. This chain's CDR3 is CASSLRTSGGNKFF. CDR3 coding DNA: TGTGCCAGCAGTTTAAGGACTAGCGGGGGGAATAAGTTCTTC.

The rearrangement links TRBV24-1 to TRBJ2-1; 7 nucleotides agree with TRBD1. The V gene's germline CDR1 is KGHDR and CDR2 SFDVKD. V lost 3 bases to trimming and J lost 3 bases; unmatched junction nucleotides: 7. This CDR3 contains 16 residues. The DNA of the CDR3 is TGTGCCACCAGTGATCAAAAAGGACAGGACTACAATGAGCAGTTCTTC. This gives the protein CATSDQKGQDYNEQFF.

Comments on this clone: Other DNA sequences in the same sample also yield this CDR3. This chain uses TRBV7-2 with TRBJ2-3, with no clear D. CDR1 and CDR2 from the germline V gene are SGHTA and FQGNSA. The CDR3 runs 15 residues. V lost 0 bases and J lost 0, with 7 bases in between. CDR3 coding DNA: TGTGCCAGCAGCTTAGCTTCTGGCAGCACAGATACGCAGTATTTT. Amino acid sequence: CASSLASGSTDTQYF.

This clone was counted once. The V gene is TRBV19, the J gene TRBJ1-1; 8 bases line up with TRBD1. This CDR3 region has 14 residues. V shed 3 bases and J 2 bases; nucleotides not matched to a gene: 2. The germline CDR1 and CDR2 sequences are LNHDA and SQIVND (reference sequence). The CDR3 sequence is CASSIQGANTEAFF. As DNA, the CDR3 is TGTGCCAGTAGTATTCAGGGGGCTAACACTGAAGCTTTCTTT.

This chain connects TRBV7-2 to TRBJ2-7; D ambiguous. Germline V gene sequence: CDR1 SGHTA, CDR2 FQGNSA. The CDR3 contains 16 residues. V shed 5 bases and J shed 2 bases, with 19 bases lying between them. CDR3 loop: CASSPSRHRGAYEQYF. CDR3 nucleotide sequence: TGTGCCAGCAGCCCATCTCGCCATCGCGGTGCCTACGAGCAGTACTTC.

CDR3 loop: CASSLEGGLPSYEQYF. The DNA of the CDR3 is TGTGCCAGCAGCTTGGAAGGGGGACTACCCTCCTACGAGCAGTACTTC. The chain has TRBV5-5 and TRBJ2-7; maybe TRBD2 (7 bases). V was cut by 0 bases and J by 0 bases, with 13 bases left in between. CDR3 length: 16 residues. Per the germline V gene, CDR1 is SGHKS and CDR2 is YYEKEE (reference sequence).

With regard to this clone: One junction end does not reproduce the germline sequence, and a read error may be involved. CDR3 amino acids: CASSLRGQGETGELFF. The CDR3 bases are TGTGCTAGCAGCTTGAGGGGACAGGGGGAGACCGGGGAGCTGTTTTTT. The genes are TRBV7-7 and TRBJ2-2; TRBD1 agrees at 11 bases. Germline-derived CDR1 and CDR2 are SSHAT and FNYEAQ (reference sequence). This CDR3 is built from 16 residues.

The chain couples TRBV15 to TRBJ1-3; D not certain. This CDR3 has 14 amino acids. Germline CDR1 LNHNV, CDR2 YYDKDF (reference sequence). The V gene lost 1 base and the J gene lost 8 bases, with 12 bases spanning the gap. The CDR3 DNA sequence: TGTGCCACCAGCAGAGGAGACAAGGGAGACACCATATATTTT. It specifies CATSRGDKGDTIYF.

The genes are TRBV6-5 and TRBJ2-1, with 10 bases identical to TRBD2. V dropped 6 bases and J dropped 6; count of bases not matched to a gene: 8. The germline V gene encodes CDR1 MNHEY and CDR2 SVGAGI. The CDR3 is 15 residues long. The chain's CDR3 is CASSSSGGRRNEQFF. The CDR3, as DNA: TGTGCCAGCAGCTCTAGCGGGGGCCGTCGCAATGAGCAGTTCTTC.

CDR3 protein: CASSPAGGGRQEKLFF. CDR3 nucleotides: TGTGCCAGCAGCCCCGCCGGGGGGGGTCGACAAGAAAAACTGTTTTTT. This sequence joins TRBV7-8 and TRBJ1-4; possible D gene TRBD1, 5 bases. V was trimmed by 5 bases and J by 8 bases, leaving 21 bases between them. Per the germline V gene, CDR1 is SGHVS and CDR2 is FQNEAQ. The CDR3 contains 16 residues.

Regarding this clone: The junction differs from germline at one of its ends, possibly a read error. The chain's CDR3 is CLRGRGQVNTEAFF. CDR3 in DNA: TGCTTGAGGGGCAGGGGGCAGGTGAACACTGAAGCTTTCTTT. The chain is built from TRBV7-2 and TRBJ1-1, with 8 bases aligning to TRBD1. CDR1 SGHTA and CDR2 FQGNSA come from the germline V gene. The CDR3 consists of 14 residues.

The V and J genes are TRBV6-5 and TRBJ1-4, with TRBD1 matching 7 bases. The CDR3 sequence is 14 residues long. V lost 3 bases to trimming and J lost 7 bases; unmatched junction nucleotides: 5. The V gene's germline CDR1 is MNHEY and CDR2 SVGAGI. For the CDR3, the DNA is TGTGCCAGCAGTTATTTAGGGGGCGGTGAAAAACTGTTTTTT. It yields the protein CASSYLGGGEKLFF.

This clone appeared a few times. This chain joins TRBV11-2 and TRBJ2-7; 7 nucleotides line up with TRBD2. The V gene end was trimmed by 7 bases and the J gene end by 6 bases; junction bases not matched to a gene: 6. Germline values: CDR1 SGHAT, CDR2 FQNNGV. This CDR3 contains 12 residues. As DNA, the CDR3 is TGTGCCAGCAAGCTAGCGGCTCCCGAGCAGTACTTC. Translated, it gives CASKLAAPEQYF.

The V gene is TRBV18, the J gene TRBJ1-4, with unresolved D. With 0 bases removed from V and 0 bases from J, the gap between germline ends came to 5 bases. From germline, CDR1 is KGHSH and CDR2 LQKENI. The CDR3 contains 15 residues. In DNA, the CDR3 is TGTGCCAGCTCACCACCGTCTGCAACTAATGAAAAACTGTTTTTT. As protein: CASSPPSATNEKLFF. Filled out from reference TRBV18 and TRBJ1-4, the complete variable domain reads NAGVMQNPRHLVRRRGQEARLRCSPMKGHSHVYWYRQLPEEGLKFMVYLQKENIIDESGMPKERFSAEFPKEGPSILRIQQVVRGDSAAYFCASSPPSATNEKLFFGSGTQLSVL.

The V and J genes are TRBV6-5 and TRBJ1-1; D is unresolved. CDR1 and CDR2 (germline): MNHEY, SVGAGI. This CDR3 comprises 11 residues. V lost 5 bases, J lost 8 bases, and 9 bases lay in between. CDR3 nucleotide sequence: TGTGCCAGCAGTCGTGTGCGGGAAGCTTTCTTT. Translated: CASSRVREAFF.

This chain uses TRBV6-5 with TRBJ1-3, with D possibly being TRBD1 (6 bases). This CDR3 is 15 amino acids long. Germline lookup yields CDR1 MNHEY and CDR2 SVGAGI. The V and J ends lost 5 bases and 4 bases respectively, with 15 bases between them. CDR3 in amino acids: CASSQGYLPGNTIYF. Written as DNA, the CDR3 is TGTGCCAGCAGTCAGGGGTATTTGCCCGGAAACACCATATATTTT.

The chain combines TRBV5-1 with TRBJ2-7, with D possibly matching TRBD1 (6 bases). Germline V lookup: CDR1 SGHRS, CDR2 YFSETQ. The CDR3 consists of 14 residues. V shed 8 bases and J shed 1 base, with 16 bases lying between them. In nucleotides, the CDR3 is TGCGCCAGTAGAACAGGGTCCAGTTCCTACGAGCAGTACTTC. Its protein product is CASRTGSSSYEQYF.

This clone was seen only once. The CDR3 sequence: CATSDGSHTQYF. The CDR3 bases are TGTGCCACCAGTGACGGGTCCCATACGCAGTATTTT. The rearrangement uses TRBV24-1 and TRBJ2-3; no clear D gene. Germline-derived CDR1 and CDR2 are KGHDR and SFDVKD. V dropped 4 bases and J dropped 7 bases, with 8 bases sitting between them. This CDR3 comprises 12 residues.

The rearrangement joins TRBV6-6 to TRBJ2-3; 8 bases are a match to TRBD2. V was clipped by 4 bases and J by 1 base; unmatched bases: 7. Germline CDR1 and CDR2: MNHNY and SVGAGI (reference sequence). The CDR3 extends over 16 amino acids. In DNA form, the CDR3 reads TGTGCCAGCAGTTGGTGGAGAGCGGGGGGCACAGATACGCAGTATTTT. Protein sequence: CASSWWRAGGTDTQYF.

This sequence joins TRBV11-2 and TRBJ2-6; 7 bases are shared with TRBD1. The CDR3 has 15 residues. Germline V gives CDR1 SGHAT, CDR2 FQNNGV. Trimming removed 4 bases from V and 2 bases from J; junction bases left unmatched: 2. The CDR3 DNA follows: TGTGCCAGCAGCTCGACAGGGACTGGGGCCAACGTCCTGACTTTC. Residues: CASSSTGTGANVLTF. Full variable domain (missing parts from reference TRBV11-2 and TRBJ2-6): EAGVAQSPRYKIIEKRQSVAFWCNPISGHATLYWYQQILGQGPKLLIQFQNNGVVDDSQLPKDRFSAERLKGVDSTLKIQPAKLEDSAVYLCASSSTGTGANVLTFGAGSRLTVL.

The genes are TRBV27 and TRBJ1-2; 9 bases are a match to TRBD1. The V gene end was trimmed by 4 bases and the J gene end by 7 bases; junction bases not matched to a gene: 10. Germline-derived CDR1 and CDR2 are MNHEY and SMNVEV (reference sequence). CDR3 size: 15 residues. CDR3 sequence (DNA): TGTGCCAGCAGTTCTATGGGCGGACAGGGGATTGGCTACACCTTC. Translating gives CASSSMGGQGIGYTF.

The CDR3 is CASSRYTDSNQPQHF. CDR3 in DNA: TGTGCCAGCAGCCGATACACAGATAGCAATCAGCCCCAGCATTTT. The chain is built from TRBV27 and TRBJ1-5; D remains ambiguous. The CDR3 is 15 residues long. Trimming removed 6 bases at V and 0 bases at J, with 12 bases between. Per the germline V gene, CDR1 is MNHEY and CDR2 is SMNVEV (reference sequence).

The gene calls are TRBV7-2 and TRBJ2-3; D may be TRBD1 (6 bases). The V end lost 5 bases, the J end lost 0 bases, and 18 bases lay between the germline ends. The CDR3 runs 17 residues. Germline assignment: CDR1 SGHTA and CDR2 FQGNSA. CDR3: CASSGRDTLTSTDTQYF. The CDR3 region has the DNA TGTGCCAGCAGCGGCCGGGACACTCTAACTAGCACAGATACGCAGTATTTT.

The gene calls are TRBV10-3 and TRBJ1-6; 8 positions agree with TRBD1. Losses at the gene ends were 4 bases for V and 7 bases for J; bases not matched to a gene: 6. The germline gives CDR1 ENHRY, CDR2 SYGVKD. The CDR3 spans 15 residues. Written as DNA, the CDR3 is TGTGCCATCAGTGTATCGGACAGGGCCAATTCACCCCTCCACTTT. It encodes CAISVSDRANSPLHF.

In DNA form, the CDR3 reads TGCGCCAGCAGCCAAGATAGTGTTCTAGCGGGGGTGGAGACCCAGTACTTC. Its translation is CASSQDSVLAGVETQYF. This rearrangement joins TRBV4-1 to TRBJ2-5, with 10 bases matching TRBD2. CDR1 and CDR2 (germline): MGHRA, YSYEKL. The CDR3 runs to 17 residues. V lost 0 bases and J lost 5; bases outside the gene matches: 9.

This chain uses TRBV4-2 with TRBJ2-5; D might be TRBD2 (5 bases). The CDR3 spans 15 residues. CDR1 and CDR2 from the germline V gene are LGHNA and YNFKEQ. Trimming pared 0 bases from V and 5 bases from J, leaving 13 bases between. Here the CDR3 reads CASSQDKGVRETQYF. In DNA form, the CDR3 reads TGTGCCAGCAGCCAAGATAAGGGAGTTCGGGAGACCCAGTACTTC.